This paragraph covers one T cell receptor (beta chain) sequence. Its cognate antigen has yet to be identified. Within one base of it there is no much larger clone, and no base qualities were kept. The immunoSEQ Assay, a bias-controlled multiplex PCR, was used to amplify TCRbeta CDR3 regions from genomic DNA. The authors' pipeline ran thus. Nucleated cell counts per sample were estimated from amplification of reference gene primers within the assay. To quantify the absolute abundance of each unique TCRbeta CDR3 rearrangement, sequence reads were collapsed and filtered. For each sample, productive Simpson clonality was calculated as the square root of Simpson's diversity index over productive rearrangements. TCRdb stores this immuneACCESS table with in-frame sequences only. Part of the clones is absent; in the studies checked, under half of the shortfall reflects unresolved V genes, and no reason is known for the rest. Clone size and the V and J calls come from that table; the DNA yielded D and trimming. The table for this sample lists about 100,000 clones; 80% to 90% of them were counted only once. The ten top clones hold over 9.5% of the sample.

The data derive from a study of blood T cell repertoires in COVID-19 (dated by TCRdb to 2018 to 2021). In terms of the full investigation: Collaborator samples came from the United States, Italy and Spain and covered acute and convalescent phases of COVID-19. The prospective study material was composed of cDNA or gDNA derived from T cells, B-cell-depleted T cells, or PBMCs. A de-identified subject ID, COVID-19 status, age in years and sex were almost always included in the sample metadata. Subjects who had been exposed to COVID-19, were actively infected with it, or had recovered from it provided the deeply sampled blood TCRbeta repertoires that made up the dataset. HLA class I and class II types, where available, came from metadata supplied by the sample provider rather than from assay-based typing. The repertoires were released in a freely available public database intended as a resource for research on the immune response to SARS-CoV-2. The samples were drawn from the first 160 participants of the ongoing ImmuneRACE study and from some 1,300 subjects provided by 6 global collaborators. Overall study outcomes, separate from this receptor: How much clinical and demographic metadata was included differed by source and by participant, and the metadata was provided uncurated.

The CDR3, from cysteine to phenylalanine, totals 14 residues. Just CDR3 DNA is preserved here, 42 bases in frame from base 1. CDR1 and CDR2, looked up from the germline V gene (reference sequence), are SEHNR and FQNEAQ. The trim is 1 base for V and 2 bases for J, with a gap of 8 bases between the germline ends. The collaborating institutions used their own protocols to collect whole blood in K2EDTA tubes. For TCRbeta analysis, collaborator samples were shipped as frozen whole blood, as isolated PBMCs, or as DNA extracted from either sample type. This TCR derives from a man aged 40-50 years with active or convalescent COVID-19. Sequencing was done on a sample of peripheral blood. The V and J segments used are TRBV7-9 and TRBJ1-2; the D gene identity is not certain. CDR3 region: CASSLVAGNYGYTF. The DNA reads TGTGCCAGCAGCTTAGTAGCGGGGAACTATGGCTACACCTTC.